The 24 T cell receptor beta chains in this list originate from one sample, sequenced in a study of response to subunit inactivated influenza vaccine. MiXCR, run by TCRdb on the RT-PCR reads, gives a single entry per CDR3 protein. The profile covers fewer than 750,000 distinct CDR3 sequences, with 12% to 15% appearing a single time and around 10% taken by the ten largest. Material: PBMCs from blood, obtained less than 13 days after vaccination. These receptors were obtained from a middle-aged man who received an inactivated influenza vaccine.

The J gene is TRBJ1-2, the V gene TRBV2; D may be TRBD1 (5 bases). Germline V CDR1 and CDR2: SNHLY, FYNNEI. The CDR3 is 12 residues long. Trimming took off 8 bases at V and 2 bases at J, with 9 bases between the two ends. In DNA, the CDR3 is TGTGCCAGCCGGGAGGGGAACTATGGCTACACCTTC. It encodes CASREGNYGYTF.

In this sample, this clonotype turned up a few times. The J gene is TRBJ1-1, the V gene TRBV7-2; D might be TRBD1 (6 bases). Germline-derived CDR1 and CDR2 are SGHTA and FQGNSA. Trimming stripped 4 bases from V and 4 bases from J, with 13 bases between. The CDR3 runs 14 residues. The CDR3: CASSSPRGGTEAFF. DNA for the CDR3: TGTGCCAGCAGCTCTCCAAGGGGGGGCACTGAAGCTTTCTTT.

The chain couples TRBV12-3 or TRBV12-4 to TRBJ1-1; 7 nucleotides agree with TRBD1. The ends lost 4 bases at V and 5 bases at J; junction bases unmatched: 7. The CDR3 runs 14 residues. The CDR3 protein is CASSSSTGLTEAFF. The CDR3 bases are TGTGCCAGCAGTTCATCGACAGGGTTAACTGAAGCTTTCTTT.

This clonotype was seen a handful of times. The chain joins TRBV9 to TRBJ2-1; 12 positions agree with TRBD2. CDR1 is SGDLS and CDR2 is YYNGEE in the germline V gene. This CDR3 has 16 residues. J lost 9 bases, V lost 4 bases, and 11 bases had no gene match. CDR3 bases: TGTGCCAGCAGCCCGCGGACTAGCGGGAAAAGCATTGAGCAGTTCTTC. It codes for CASSPRTSGKSIEQFF.

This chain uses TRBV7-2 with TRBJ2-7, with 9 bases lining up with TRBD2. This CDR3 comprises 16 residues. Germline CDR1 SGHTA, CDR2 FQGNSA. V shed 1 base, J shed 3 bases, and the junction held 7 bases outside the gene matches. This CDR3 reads CASSLGGAGGYYEQYF. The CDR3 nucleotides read TGTGCCAGCAGCTTAGGTGGGGCGGGGGGGTACTACGAGCAGTACTTC.

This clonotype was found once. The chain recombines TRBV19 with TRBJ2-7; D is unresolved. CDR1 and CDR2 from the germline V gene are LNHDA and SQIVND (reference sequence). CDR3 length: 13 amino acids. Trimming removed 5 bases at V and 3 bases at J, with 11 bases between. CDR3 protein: CASSAQLYYEQYF. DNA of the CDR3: TGTGCCAGTAGTGCCCAGCTTTACTACGAGCAGTACTTC.

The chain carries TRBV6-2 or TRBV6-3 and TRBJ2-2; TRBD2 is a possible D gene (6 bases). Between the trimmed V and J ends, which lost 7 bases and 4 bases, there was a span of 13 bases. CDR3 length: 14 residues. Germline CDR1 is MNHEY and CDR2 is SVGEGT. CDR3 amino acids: CASTRQTSTGELFF. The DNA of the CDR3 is TGTGCCAGCACCCGACAGACTAGCACCGGGGAGCTGTTTTTT.

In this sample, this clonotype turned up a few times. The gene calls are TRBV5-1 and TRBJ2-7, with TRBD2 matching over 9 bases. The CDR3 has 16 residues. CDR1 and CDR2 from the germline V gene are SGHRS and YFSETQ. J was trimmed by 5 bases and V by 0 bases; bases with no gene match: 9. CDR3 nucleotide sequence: TGCGCCAGCAGCTTGGCTCTAGCGGGGCCCTCGGACGAGCAGTACTTC. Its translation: CASSLALAGPSDEQYF. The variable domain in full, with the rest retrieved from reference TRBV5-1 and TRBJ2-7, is KAGVTQTPRYLIKTRGQQVTLSCSPISGHRSVSWYQQTPGQGLQFLFEYFSETQRNKGNFPGRFSGRQFSNSRSEMNVSTLELGDSALYLCASSLALAGPSDEQYFGPGTRLTVT.

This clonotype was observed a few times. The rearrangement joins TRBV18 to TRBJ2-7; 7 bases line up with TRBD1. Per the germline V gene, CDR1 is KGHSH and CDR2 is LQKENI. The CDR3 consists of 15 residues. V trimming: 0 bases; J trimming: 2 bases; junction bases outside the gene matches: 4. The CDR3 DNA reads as TGTGCCAGCTCACCACCCAGTCAGGGGGCCTACGAGCAGTACTTC. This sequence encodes CASSPPSQGAYEQYF.

The CDR3 protein is CATSRSRDSVRFF. CDR3 in DNA: TGTGCCACCAGCAGATCCCGGGACTCAGTTCGGTTCTTC. The chain recombines TRBV15 with TRBJ2-1; possible D gene TRBD2, 6 bases. The V end lost 2 bases, the J end lost 15 bases, and 17 bases lay between the germline ends. This CDR3 comprises 13 residues. Germline-derived CDR1 and CDR2 are LNHNV and YYDKDF (reference sequence).

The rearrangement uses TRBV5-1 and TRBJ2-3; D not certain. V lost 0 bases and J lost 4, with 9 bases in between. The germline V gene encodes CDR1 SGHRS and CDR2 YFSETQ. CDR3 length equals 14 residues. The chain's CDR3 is CASSLGAEADTQYF. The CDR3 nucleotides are TGCGCCAGCAGCTTGGGGGCCGAGGCAGATACGCAGTATTTT.

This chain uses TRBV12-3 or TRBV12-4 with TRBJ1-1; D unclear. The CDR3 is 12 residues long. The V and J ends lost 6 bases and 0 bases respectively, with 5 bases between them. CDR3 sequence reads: CASRTMNTEAFF. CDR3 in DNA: TGTGCCAGCAGAACGATGAACACTGAAGCTTTCTTT.

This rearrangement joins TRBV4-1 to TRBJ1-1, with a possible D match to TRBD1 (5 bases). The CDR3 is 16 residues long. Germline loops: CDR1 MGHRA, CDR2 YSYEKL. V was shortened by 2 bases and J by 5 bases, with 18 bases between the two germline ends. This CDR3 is CASSQRTTGGGTEAFF. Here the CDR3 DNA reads TGCGCCAGCAGCCAACGGACCACAGGAGGAGGGACTGAAGCTTTCTTT.

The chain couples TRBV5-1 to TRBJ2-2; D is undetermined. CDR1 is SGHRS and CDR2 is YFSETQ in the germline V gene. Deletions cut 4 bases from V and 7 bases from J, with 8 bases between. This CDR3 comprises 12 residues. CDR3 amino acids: CASSESFGELFF. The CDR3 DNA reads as TGCGCCAGCAGCGAATCTTTCGGGGAGCTGTTTTTT. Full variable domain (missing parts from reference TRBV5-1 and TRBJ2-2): KAGVTQTPRYLIKTRGQQVTLSCSPISGHRSVSWYQQTPGQGLQFLFEYFSETQRNKGNFPGRFSGRQFSNSRSEMNVSTLELGDSALYLCASSESFGELFFGEGSRLTVL.

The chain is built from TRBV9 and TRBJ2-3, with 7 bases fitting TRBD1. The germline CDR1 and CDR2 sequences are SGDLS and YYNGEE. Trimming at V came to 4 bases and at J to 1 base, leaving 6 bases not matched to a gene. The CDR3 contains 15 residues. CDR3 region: CASSPGGTGTDTQYF. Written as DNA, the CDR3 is TGTGCCAGCAGCCCAGGGGGAACGGGCACAGATACGCAGTATTTT.

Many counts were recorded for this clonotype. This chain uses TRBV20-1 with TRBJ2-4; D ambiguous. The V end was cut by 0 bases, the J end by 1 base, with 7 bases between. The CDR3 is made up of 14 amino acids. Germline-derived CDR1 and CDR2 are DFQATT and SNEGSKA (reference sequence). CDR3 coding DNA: TGCAGTGCTAGAGACTTTATTGCCAAAAACATTCAGTACTTC. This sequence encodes CSARDFIAKNIQYF.

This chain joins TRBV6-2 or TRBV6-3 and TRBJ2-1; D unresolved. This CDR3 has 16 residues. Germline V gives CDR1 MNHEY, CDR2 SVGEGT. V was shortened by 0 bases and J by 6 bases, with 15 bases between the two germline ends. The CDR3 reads CASSYSWGTGGNEQFF. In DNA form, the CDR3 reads TGTGCCAGCAGTTACTCCTGGGGAACGGGCGGCAATGAGCAGTTCTTC.

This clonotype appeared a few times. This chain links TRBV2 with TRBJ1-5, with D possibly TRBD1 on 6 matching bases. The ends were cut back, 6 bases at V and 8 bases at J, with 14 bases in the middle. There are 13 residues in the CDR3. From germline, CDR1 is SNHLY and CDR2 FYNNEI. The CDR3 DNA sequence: TGTGCCAGCAGCCCGGGACGGACAGAGCCCCAGCATTTT. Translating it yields CASSPGRTEPQHF.

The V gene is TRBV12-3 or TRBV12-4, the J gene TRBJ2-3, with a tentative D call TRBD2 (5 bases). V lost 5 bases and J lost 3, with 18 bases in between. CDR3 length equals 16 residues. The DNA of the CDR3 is TGTGCCAGCAGTCCCCCTCGGGGTAGCGAGACAGATACGCAGTATTTT. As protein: CASSPPRGSETDTQYF.

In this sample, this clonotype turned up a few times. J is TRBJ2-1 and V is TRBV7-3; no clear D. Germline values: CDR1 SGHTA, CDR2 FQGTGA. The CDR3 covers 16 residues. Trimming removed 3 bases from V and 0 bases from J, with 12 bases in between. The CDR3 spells CASSLDDITSYNEQFF. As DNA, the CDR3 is TGTGCCAGCAGCTTGGACGACATAACCTCCTACAATGAGCAGTTCTTC.

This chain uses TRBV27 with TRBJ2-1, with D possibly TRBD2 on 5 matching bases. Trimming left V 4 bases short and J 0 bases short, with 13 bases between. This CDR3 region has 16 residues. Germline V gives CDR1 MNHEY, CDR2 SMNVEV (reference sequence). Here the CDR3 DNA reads TGTGCCAGCAGTTGGATCGGGGTTAGCTCCTACAATGAGCAGTTCTTC. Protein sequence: CASSWIGVSSYNEQFF.

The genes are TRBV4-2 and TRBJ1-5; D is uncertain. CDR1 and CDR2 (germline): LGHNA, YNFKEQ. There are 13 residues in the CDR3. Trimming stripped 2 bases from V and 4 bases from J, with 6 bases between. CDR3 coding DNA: TGTGCCAGCAGCCAAATGCCGAATCAGCCCCAGCATTTT. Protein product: CASSQMPNQPQHF.

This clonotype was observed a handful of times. The chain's CDR3 is CASSLVTGADTQYF. CDR3 sequence (DNA): TGCGCCAGCAGCTTGGTTACAGGGGCAGATACGCAGTATTTT. This chain joins TRBV5-1 and TRBJ2-3; 7 nucleotides line up with TRBD1. The V gene end was trimmed by 0 bases and the J gene end by 4 bases; junction bases not matched to a gene: 2. The CDR3 is 14 residues long. Germline V CDR1 and CDR2: SGHRS, YFSETQ.

Here the CDR3 reads CASSQEGTQYF. CDR3 nucleotide sequence: TGTGCCAGCAGCCAAGAGGGGACCCAGTACTTC. This chain uses TRBV3-1 with TRBJ2-5; D not certain. CDR3 size: 11 residues. Germline loops: CDR1 LGHDT, CDR2 YNNKEL (reference sequence). V was cut by 0 bases and J by 7 bases, with 3 bases left in between.